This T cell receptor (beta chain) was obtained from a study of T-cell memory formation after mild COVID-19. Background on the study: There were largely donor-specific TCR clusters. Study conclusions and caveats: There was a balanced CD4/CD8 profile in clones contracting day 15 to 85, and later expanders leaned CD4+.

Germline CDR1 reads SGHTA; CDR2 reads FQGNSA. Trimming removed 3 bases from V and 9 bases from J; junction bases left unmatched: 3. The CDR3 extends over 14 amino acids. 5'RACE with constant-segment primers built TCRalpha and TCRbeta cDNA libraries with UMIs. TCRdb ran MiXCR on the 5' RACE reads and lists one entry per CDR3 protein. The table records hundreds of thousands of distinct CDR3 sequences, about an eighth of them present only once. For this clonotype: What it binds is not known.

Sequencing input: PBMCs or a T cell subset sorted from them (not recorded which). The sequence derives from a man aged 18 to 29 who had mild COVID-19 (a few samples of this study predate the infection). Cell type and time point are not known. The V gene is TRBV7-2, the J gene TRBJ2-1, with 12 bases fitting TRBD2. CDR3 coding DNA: TGTGCCAGCAGCTTGCTAGCGGGGGGGCGTGAGCAGTTCTTC. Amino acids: CASSLLAGGREQFF.